The clone carrying this T cell receptor beta chain was observed at least ten times. For repertoire sequencing, the TCR beta CDR3 regions were amplified from RNA transcripts. In the first round, RT-PCR was carried out with HTBI primers, and a multiplex PCR formed the second round. TCRdb processed the multiplex PCR reads anew with MiXCR; each CDR3 protein has one entry. Here the sample spans about 400,000 distinct CDR3 sequences, roughly 18% being singletons. The sample is drawn from a study of Graves' ophthalmopathy and Graves' hyperthyroidism. Across the study: Peripheral blood was obtained at first diagnosis, ahead of any treatment.

Each diagnosis was determined on the basis of clinical symptoms, serum thyroxine, TRAb, thyroid ultrasound and orbital computed tomography. Germline trimming cut 5 bases from V and 5 bases from J; bases unmatched to any gene: 3. This CDR3 region has 15 residues. Germline loops: CDR1 SGHTA, CDR2 FQGNSA. Source material: peripheral blood. This TCR came from a woman aged 18-29 years with Graves' ophthalmopathy. The rearrangement joins TRBV7-2 to TRBJ2-2, with 12 bases aligning to TRBD2. Here the CDR3 reads CASSTGLAGTGELFF. The CDR3, as DNA: TGTGCCAGCAGCACTGGACTAGCGGGGACCGGGGAGCTGTTTTTT.